This entry lists 5 T cell receptor beta chains sequenced from one sample in a study of Ad26.COV2.S vaccination and SARS-CoV-2 variants. The table came from immunoSEQ multiplex PCR; TCRdb's copy has only in-frame clones and leaves some out. The table lists roughly 500,000 clones, around 85% of them singletons. Treatment specified: about 20 received Ad26.COV2.S at low or high dose, single or two shots; five or six received placebo; per-sample allocation not given. Collection of samples fell on day 63 after the first vaccine or placebo injection. Specimen: peripheral blood, collected in a trial of Ad26.COV2.S vaccine versus placebo. Receptors were obtained from a person aged 18-65 years who received the Ad26.COV2.S COVID-19 vaccine or a placebo.

The chain uses TRBV27 and TRBJ2-3; 8 positions match TRBD2. Trimming removed 1 base from V and 1 base from J; junction bases left unmatched: 4. CDR3 length: 16 residues. Germline CDR1 MNHEY, CDR2 SMNVEV (reference sequence). CDR3 coding DNA: TGTGCCAGCAGTTTATTAAACGGGGGGGGCACAGATACGCAGTATTTT. Its translation: CASSLLNGGGTDTQYF.

This chain connects TRBV14 to TRBJ1-1; D ambiguous. Germline V gives CDR1 SGHDN, CDR2 FVKESK. This CDR3 region has 14 residues. V was pared by 0 bases and J by 1 base, with 6 bases between. CDR3 sequence: CASSQETANTEAFF. CDR3 bases: TGTGCCAGCAGCCAAGAGACGGCGAACACTGAAGCTTTCTTT.

The genes are TRBV6-2 or TRBV6-3 and TRBJ2-1; 9 bases match TRBD2. Trimming took 8 bases from V and 9 from J; bases not matched to a gene: 8. CDR1 is MNHEY and CDR2 is SVGEGT in the germline V gene. This CDR3 region has 13 residues. The CDR3 is CASGRLAGSEQFF. CDR3 coding DNA: TGTGCCAGCGGCCGCCTAGCGGGATCTGAGCAGTTCTTC.

The CDR3 spells CSVESGNSGQFF. CDR3 in DNA: TGCAGCGTTGAATCGGGGAATTCCGGGCAGTTCTTC. V gene TRBV29-1 combines with J gene TRBJ2-1; D perhaps matches TRBD2 (5 bases). In germline, CDR1 is SQVTM, CDR2 ANQGSEA. The V end was cut by 2 bases, the J end by 12 bases, with 14 bases between. The CDR3 is 12 amino acids.

V is TRBV3-1 (or the pseudogene TRBV3-2) and J is TRBJ1-2; 7 positions agree with TRBD1. CDR1 LGHDT and CDR2 YNNKEL come from the germline V gene (reference sequence). The V gene end was trimmed by 4 bases and the J gene end by 7 bases; junction bases not matched to a gene: 12. This CDR3 comprises 15 residues. The CDR3 loop is CASSPTGIGASGYTF. The CDR3 DNA follows: TGTGCCAGCAGCCCGACAGGGATAGGGGCATCTGGCTACACCTTC.